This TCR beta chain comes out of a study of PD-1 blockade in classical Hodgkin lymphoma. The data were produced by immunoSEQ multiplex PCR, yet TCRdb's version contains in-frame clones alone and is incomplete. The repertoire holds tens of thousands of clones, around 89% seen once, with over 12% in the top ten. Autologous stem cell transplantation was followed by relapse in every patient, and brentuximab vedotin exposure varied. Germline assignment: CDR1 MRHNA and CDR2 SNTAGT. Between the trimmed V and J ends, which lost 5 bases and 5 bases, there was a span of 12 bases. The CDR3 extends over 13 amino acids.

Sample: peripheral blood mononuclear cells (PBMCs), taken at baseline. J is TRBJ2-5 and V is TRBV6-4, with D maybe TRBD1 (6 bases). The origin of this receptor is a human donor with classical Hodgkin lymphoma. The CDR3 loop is CASSKQGGETQYF. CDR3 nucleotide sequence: TGTGCCAGCAGTAAACAGGGCGGCGAGACCCAGTACTTC.